This TCR beta chain was profiled in a study of radiotherapy plus CTLA-4 blockade in lung cancer. Study as a whole: Patients showed objective responses in over 15% of cases, and disease control was achieved by 31%. Study conclusions and caveats: Expansion in blood of tumor-derived TCR clones was seen after radiotherapy plus ipilimumab. Early clone dynamics of blood T cells, plus interferon-beta, reportedly predicted response best.

CDR3 size: 17 residues. V trimming: 2 bases; J trimming: 6 bases; junction bases outside the gene matches: 11. Germline CDR1 MNHEY, CDR2 SMNVEV (reference sequence). Clones were sequenced by immunoSEQ multiplex PCR, and TCRdb holds only the in-frame ones, with some missing. The sample includes some 32,000 clones, approximately 80% of them seen just once. Chemo-refractory metastatic non-small-cell lung cancer patients received focal radiation with ipilimumab CTLA-4 blockade. A remark on this clone: The target antigen is unknown.

This sample comprised peripheral blood, obtained from a patient treated with radiotherapy plus ipilimumab. This TCR was sampled from a human donor with non-small cell lung cancer that progressed on radiotherapy plus ipilimumab. The chain combines TRBV27 with TRBJ2-7; TRBD2 matches 12 bases. The CDR3 sequence: CASSLDFTGLAGSEQYF. Written as DNA, the CDR3 is TGTGCCAGCAGTTTAGATTTCACCGGACTAGCGGGGAGCGAGCAGTACTTC.